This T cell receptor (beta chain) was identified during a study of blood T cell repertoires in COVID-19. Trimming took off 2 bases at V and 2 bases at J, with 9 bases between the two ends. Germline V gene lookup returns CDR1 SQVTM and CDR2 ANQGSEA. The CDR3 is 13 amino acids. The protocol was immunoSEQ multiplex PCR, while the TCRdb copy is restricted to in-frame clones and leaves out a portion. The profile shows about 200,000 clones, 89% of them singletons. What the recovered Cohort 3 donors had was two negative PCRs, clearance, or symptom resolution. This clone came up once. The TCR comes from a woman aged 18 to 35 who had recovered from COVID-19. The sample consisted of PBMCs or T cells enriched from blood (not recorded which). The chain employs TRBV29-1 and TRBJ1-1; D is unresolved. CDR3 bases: TGCAGCGTTGAACGCACAGCAAACACTGAAGCTTTCTTT. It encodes CSVERTANTEAFF.